This is a list of T cell receptor beta chains from one sample in a study of CD8 T cells in Susac syndrome. Each CDR3 protein is one row after TCRdb ran MiXCR on the immunoSEQ multiplex PCR reads. The table lists 250,000 to 300,000 distinct CDR3 sequences, about 82% of them singletons. Sequencing used CD8+ T cells from PBMCs. These receptors were collected from a human donor with multiple sclerosis. CDR3s include the opening cysteine and the closing phenylalanine or tryptophan. Each record gives: V gene, J gene, clone size, D gene, CDR3 DNA, CDR3 protein. The D gene is left open where the match is weak. Some rows have no size entry. The others give once, few or many, or a class for an expanded clone.

TRBV6-5	TRBJ1-5	.	.	TGTGCCAGCAGCCCACTTGAGGTTGTGCAGCCCCAGCATTTT	CASSPLEVVQPQHF
TRBV3-1	TRBJ2-1	.	TRBD1	TGTGCCAGCAGCCAACACGGACAGGGGCGGTATGAGCAGTTCTTC	CASSQHGQGRYEQFF
TRBV4-3	TRBJ2-7	once	.	TGCGCCAGCAGCCCTCACAGGAACTACGAGCAGTACTTC	CASSPHRNYEQYF
TRBV20-1	TRBJ2-1	.	.	TGCAGTGCCCCGTTTCGAACAATGGATGAGCAGTTCTTC	CSAPFRTMDEQFF
TRBV4-3	TRBJ2-7	.	TRBD1	TGCGCCAGCAGCCCCGTGACAGGGGGCGAGCAGTACTTC	CASSPVTGGEQYF
TRBV10-3	TRBJ2-2	.	.	TGTGCCATCAGTGAATATGGGCCCCCCGAGGACTACACCGGGGAGCTGTTTTTT	CAISEYGPPEDYTGELFF
TRBV5-8	TRBJ1-2	.	.	TGTGCCAGCAGCCTGGTGGTTGGGGGGCTTGGCTACACCTTC	CASSLVVGGLGYTF
TRBV27	TRBJ2-2	.	.	TGTGCCAGCAGTCTAATCGCGAACACCGGGGAGCTGTTTTTT	CASSLIANTGELFF
TRBV29-1	TRBJ1-1	.	TRBD1	TGCAGCGCCATGCTGGGGGACAGGACGATGAACACTGAAGCTTTCTTT	CSAMLGDRTMNTEAFF
TRBV6-5	TRBJ2-1	.	.	TGTGCCAGCAGTTACTCCTTGGGGTTCTCCGATGAGCAGTTCTTC	CASSYSLGFSDEQFF
TRBV27	TRBJ2-3	.	TRBD1	TGTGCCAGCAGCCTATCAGTGAGGGGGCGAACAGATACGCAGTATTTT	CASSLSVRGRTDTQYF
TRBV4-1	TRBJ2-1	.	TRBD2	TGCGCCAGCAGCCAGGAGGGGGGACTAGCGGGAGCCCGCTCCTACAATGAGCAGTTCTTC	CASSQEGGLAGARSYNEQFF
TRBV6-5	TRBJ2-3	.	.	TGTGCCAGCAGTGGGCAGGGGAGGGAAGATACGCAGTATTTT	CASSGQGREDTQYF
TRBV27	TRBJ2-7	once	TRBD1	TGTGCCAGCAGTGAAGGACAGGGGCAATCCTACGAGCAGTACTTC	CASSEGQGQSYEQYF
TRBV24-1	TRBJ2-3	.	.	TGTGCCACCAGTGACCCCTTACACCAAATGGGCACAGATACGCAGTATTTT	CATSDPLHQMGTDTQYF
TRBV5-5	TRBJ1-2	.	TRBD1	TGTGCCAGCAGCTCAGGACGGACAGGCCCTAACTATGGCTACACCTTC	CASSSGRTGPNYGYTF
TRBV5-4	TRBJ2-5	.	.	TGTGCCAGCAGCTTGGAAGCCCCTCTAGTCCTCCGGAAAGAGACCCAGTACTTC	CASSLEAPLVLRKETQYF
TRBV12-3/TRBV12-4	TRBJ1-1	.	TRBD1	TGTGCCAGCAGTTTAGAATTACAGGGGGTCACTGAAGCTTTCTTT	CASSLELQGVTEAFF
TRBV6-2/TRBV6-3	TRBJ2-7	.	TRBD2	TGTGCCAGCTTCTCGCTAGCGGGAGGGTCCTACGAGCAGTACTTC	CASFSLAGGSYEQYF
TRBV2	TRBJ2-2	.	TRBD1	TGTGCCAGCAGGACAGGGGTCGGGGAGCTGTTTTTT	CASRTGVGELFF
TRBV3-1	TRBJ2-7	.	.	TGTGCCAGCAGCCCCTCCGGGAGAGAGCAGTACTTC	CASSPSGREQYF
TRBV28	TRBJ1-5	.	.	TGTGCCAGCAGTTTCGCGCCGGGGCCCCAGCATTTT	CASSFAPGPQHF